This T cell receptor beta chain emerged from a study of blood T cell repertoires in COVID-19 (dated by TCRdb to the early 2020s). Regarding the study in general: Samples from collaborators originated in the United States, Italy and Spain and spanned both the acute and convalescent phases of COVID-19. Where available, HLA class I and class II types were taken from metadata supplied by the sample provider and were not determined by assay-based typing. The prospective study material was composed of cDNA or gDNA derived from T cells, B-cell-depleted T cells, or PBMCs. A de-identified subject ID, COVID-19 status, age in years and sex were almost always included in the sample metadata. The samples were drawn from the first 160 participants of the ongoing ImmuneRACE study and from some 1,300 subjects provided by 6 global collaborators. Subjects who had been exposed to COVID-19, were actively infected with it, or had recovered from it provided the deeply sampled blood TCRbeta repertoires that made up the dataset. A freely available public database, intended as a resource for researchers studying the immune response to SARS-CoV-2, is where the repertoires were released. General conclusions and limits of the study: The amount of clinical and demographic metadata varied by source and participant and was provided uncurated.

TCRbeta CDR3 regions were amplified from genomic DNA by means of the immunoSEQ Assay, a bias-controlled multiplex PCR. On the study's bioinformatics: The number of nucleated cells in each sample was estimated by amplification of reference gene primers within the assay. To quantify the absolute abundance of each unique TCRbeta CDR3 rearrangement, sequence reads were collapsed and filtered. Productive Simpson clonality was computed per sample as the square root of Simpson's diversity index over productive rearrangements. What TCRdb holds here is the immuneACCESS table cut down to in-frame rearrangements. Part of the clones is not present; checked against another copy, under half of the missing clones reflect an unresolved V gene, and the others are unexplained. V and J calls and clone size are given by that table; D and trimming were obtained from the DNA. Across this sample there are more than 350,000 clones, with around nine tenths seen only once. Roughly a tenth of the sample is in the top ten clones.

Looking up the germline V gene yields CDR1 MNHEY and CDR2 SVGAGI. The junction shows trimming of 8 bases on V and 4 bases on J, plus 8 bases between the germline ends. CDR3 length: 11 amino acids, cysteine to phenylalanine. Only the CDR3 part of the read is kept: 33 bases, read in frame from the first base. Turning to this clone: The antigen it recognizes is unknown. No clone much larger than this one lies a single base away; base qualities are absent.

Enrolling through a virtual design, the prospective study's participants ranged in age from about 18 to 89 years and lived across 20 to 30 United States geographic areas. In the prospective study, participants were assigned to cohorts based on the clinical history participants reported in a screening survey and a study questionnaire. For ImmuneRACE Cohort 3, a participant was defined as recovered based on two consecutive negative NP/OP PCR tests, clearance by a healthcare professional, or resolution of symptoms. In the prospective study, whole blood, serum and a nasopharyngeal or oropharyngeal swab were collected from each participant by mobile phlebotomists. Over a roughly 2-month period, participants in the prospective study had the option of providing additional blood draws and questionnaires. Blood samples from the prospective study were shipped frozen or at room temperature prior to DNA extraction.

This TCR derives from a woman aged 45-65 years who had recovered from COVID-19. What was sequenced was PBMCs or T cells enriched from blood (not recorded which). The V and J segments used are TRBV6-5 and TRBJ1-2; too little of a D gene remains to name it. At the DNA level, the sequence is TGTGCCAGCCGTCAGGTCTATGGCTACACCTTC. This encodes CASRQVYGYTF.